Listed here is a single T cell receptor beta chain. One base away lies a much larger clone, so this may be a sequencing read error. With ten immunoSEQ deep assay plates, unsorted PBMC DNA underwent sequencing. The repertoire was sequenced with immunoSEQ multiplex PCR; TCRdb's copy has only in-frame clones and lacks some. The sample holds 450,000 or so clones, roughly four fifths seen once. Only Caucasian adults living in Nashville, Tennessee made up the donor group. The data derive from a study of shared clonotypes between healthy human individuals. This CDR3 has 12 residues. J lost 10 bases, V lost 6 bases, and 8 bases had no gene match. Germline-derived CDR1 and CDR2 are SQVTM and ANQGSEA.

The receptor's source is a woman in her thirties or forties in good health. Some clones in this sample may be carry-over from other donors' samples. The V gene is TRBV29-1, the J gene TRBJ2-1, with TRBD2 matching over 8 bases. Sequenced: PBMCs. The CDR3 DNA is TGCAGCGTCTACGCGGGGGGCTACGAGCAGTTCTTC. Its translation: CSVYAGGYEQFF.